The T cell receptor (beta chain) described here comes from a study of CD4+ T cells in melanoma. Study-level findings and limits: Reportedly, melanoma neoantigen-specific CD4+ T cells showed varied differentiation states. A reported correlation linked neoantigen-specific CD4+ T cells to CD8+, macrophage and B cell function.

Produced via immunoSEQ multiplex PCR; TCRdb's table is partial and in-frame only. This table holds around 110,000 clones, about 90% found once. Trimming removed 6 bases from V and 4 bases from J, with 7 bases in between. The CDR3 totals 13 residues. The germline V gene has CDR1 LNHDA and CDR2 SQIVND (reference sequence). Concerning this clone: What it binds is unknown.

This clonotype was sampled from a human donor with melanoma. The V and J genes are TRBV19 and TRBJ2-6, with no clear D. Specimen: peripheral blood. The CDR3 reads CASSPSGANVLTF. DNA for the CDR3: TGTGCCAGTAGCCCCTCGGGGGCCAACGTCCTGACTTTC.